The T cell receptor beta chain under discussion was sequenced for a study of CD8 T cells in Susac syndrome. Sequencing of TCR beta, carried out with a high-throughput approach, was applied to CD8+ and CD4+ T cells from the blood. The patients who served as multiple sclerosis controls were treatment-naive and had stable or active relapsing-remitting disease that fulfilled the revised McDonald criteria. FACS enriched CD8+ TEMRA cells, while bulk CD8+ and CD4+ were negatively isolated. Reverse transcription of 0.5 to 1 ug RNA was performed with random hexamers. Across 54 Vbeta and 13 Jbeta, immunoSEQ multiplex PCR amplified TCR beta CDR3. TCRdb reprocessed the immunoSEQ multiplex PCR reads via MiXCR and lists one record per CDR3 protein. The profile covers nearly 200,000 distinct CDR3 sequences, with 90% to 95% appearing a single time and about 0.09% taken by the ten largest. The trim removed 5 bases at V and 5 bases at J, leaving 7 bases unmatched. The CDR3 is made up of 15 amino acids. In germline, CDR1 is MDHEN, CDR2 SYDVKM.

This sequence was found in a human donor with multiple sclerosis. The sample comprised CD4+ T cells from PBMCs. The chain carries TRBV28 and TRBJ2-3, with 10 bases identical to TRBD2. The chain's CDR3 is CASSHGAGGQDTQYF. In DNA, the CDR3 is TGTGCCAGCAGTCACGGAGCGGGGGGGCAAGATACGCAGTATTTT.